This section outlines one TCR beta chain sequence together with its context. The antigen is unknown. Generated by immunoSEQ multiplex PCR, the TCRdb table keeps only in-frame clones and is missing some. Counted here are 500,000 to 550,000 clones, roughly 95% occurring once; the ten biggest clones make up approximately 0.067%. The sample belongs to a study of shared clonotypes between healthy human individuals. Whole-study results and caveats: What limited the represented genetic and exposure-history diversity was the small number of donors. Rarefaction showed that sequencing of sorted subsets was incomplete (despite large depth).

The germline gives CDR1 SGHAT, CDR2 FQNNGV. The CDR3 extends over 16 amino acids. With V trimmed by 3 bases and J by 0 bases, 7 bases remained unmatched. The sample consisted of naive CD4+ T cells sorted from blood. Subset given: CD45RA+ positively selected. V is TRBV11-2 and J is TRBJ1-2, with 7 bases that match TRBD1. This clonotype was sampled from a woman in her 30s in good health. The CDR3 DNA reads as TGTGCCAGCAGCTTCTCCCGGGACAGAGCTAACTATGGCTACACCTTC. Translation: CASSFSRDRANYGYTF.